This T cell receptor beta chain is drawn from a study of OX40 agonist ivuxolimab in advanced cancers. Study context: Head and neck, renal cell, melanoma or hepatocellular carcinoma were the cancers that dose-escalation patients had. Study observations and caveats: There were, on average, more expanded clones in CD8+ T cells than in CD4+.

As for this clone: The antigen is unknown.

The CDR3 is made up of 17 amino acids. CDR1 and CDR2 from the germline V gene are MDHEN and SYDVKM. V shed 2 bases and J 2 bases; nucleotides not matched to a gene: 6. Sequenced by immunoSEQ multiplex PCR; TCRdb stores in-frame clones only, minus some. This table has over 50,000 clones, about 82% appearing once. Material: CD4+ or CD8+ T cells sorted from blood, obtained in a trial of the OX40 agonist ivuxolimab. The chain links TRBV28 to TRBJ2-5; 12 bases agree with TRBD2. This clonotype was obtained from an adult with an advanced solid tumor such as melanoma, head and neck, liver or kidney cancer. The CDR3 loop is CASSLGTSGGLQETQYF. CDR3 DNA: TGTGCCAGCAGTTTAGGTACTAGCGGGGGGTTACAAGAGACCCAGTACTTC.